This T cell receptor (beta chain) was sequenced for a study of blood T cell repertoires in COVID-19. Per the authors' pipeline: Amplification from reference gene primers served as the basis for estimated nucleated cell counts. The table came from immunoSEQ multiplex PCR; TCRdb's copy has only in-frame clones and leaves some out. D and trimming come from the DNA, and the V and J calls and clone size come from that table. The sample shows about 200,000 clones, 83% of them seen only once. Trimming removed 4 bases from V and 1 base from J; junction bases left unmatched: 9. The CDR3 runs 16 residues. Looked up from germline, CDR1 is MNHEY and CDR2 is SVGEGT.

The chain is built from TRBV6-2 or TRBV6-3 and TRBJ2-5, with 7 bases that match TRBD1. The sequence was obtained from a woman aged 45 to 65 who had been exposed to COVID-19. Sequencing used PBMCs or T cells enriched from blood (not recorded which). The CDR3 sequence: CASSLAGTAPQETQYF. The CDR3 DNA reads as TGTGCCAGCAGTTTAGCCGGGACAGCCCCCCAAGAGACCCAGTACTTC.